The clone carrying this T cell receptor beta chain was detected ten times or more. One entry per CDR3 protein results from TCRdb running MiXCR on the 5' RACE reads. The repertoire holds under 200,000 distinct CDR3 sequences, with about an eighth as singletons. The source of the sample is a study of CD8 T cells in ankylosing spondylitis. Losses at the gene ends were 5 bases for V and 2 bases for J; bases not matched to a gene: 5. In germline, CDR1 is DFQATT, CDR2 SNEGSKA (reference sequence). CDR3 length: 15 amino acids. Sequencing used blood, either unsorted or a sorted T cell fraction (not recorded which). This TCR was recovered from a female donor with ankylosing spondylitis or in good health (not recorded which). The chain links TRBV20-1 to TRBJ2-3; 12 bases align to TRBD2. CDR3: CSAFGTSGFTDTQYF. The CDR3, as DNA: TGCAGTGCTTTCGGGACTAGCGGGTTCACAGATACGCAGTATTTT.